The T cell receptor (beta chain) described here comes from a study of immune heterogeneity within non-small cell lung tumors. General observations from the study: Different tumor locations in one patient shared dominant CDR3 beta clonotypes yet harbored unique high-frequency clones. T-cell receptor beta clonotypes at high frequency differed largely between individual patients.

Germline V gives CDR1 MNHEY, CDR2 SVGAGI. This CDR3 is built from 16 residues. V shed 0 bases, J shed 8 bases, and the junction held 10 bases outside the gene matches. By its share, this clonotype is medium-sized. The target antigen is unknown. Bulk tumor genomic DNA served as template, at 600 ng per sample. Multiple biopsies spaced far apart were taken from each primary tumor during surgery. Enrolled patients presented with newly diagnosed, previously untreated non-small cell lung cancer and underwent curative surgery. TCR beta CDR3 was amplified by multiplex PCR, first round nine to eleven cycles, 32 V and 13 J primers. TCRdb re-derived calls from the multiplex PCR reads in MiXCR, one entry per CDR3 protein. The table has 14,000 to 15,000 distinct CDR3 sequences, around 28% seen once.

V usage is TRBV6-5 and J usage is TRBJ1-2; 9 bases are a match to TRBD1. Sequencing was done on a sample of lung tumor tissue. The clonotype originates from a man aged 35-49 years with non-small cell lung cancer. The CDR3 region is CASSYSNTQGAQGYTF. The CDR3 DNA reads TGTGCCAGCAGTTACTCAAATACACAGGGGGCGCAAGGCTACACCTTC.